This T cell receptor (beta chain) is from a study of a mutant IDH1 vaccine in newly diagnosed glioma (dated by TCRdb to about 2021). Study-wide context: Across visits V03 through V10, patients got a total of eight vaccinations, given in weeks 1, 3, 5, 7, 11, 15, 19 and 23. Vaccination began 4-6 weeks after radiotherapy alone, or alongside temozolomide cycles in the chemotherapy-containing groups. Six visits were used for peripheral blood collection: V03 (baseline), V05, V07, V10, V12 and V13. Of the roughly 34 treated patients, approximately 62% were male and around 40% were female, and the mean age was approximately 40 years. Longitudinal TCRB deep sequencing was performed for about 25 treated patients wherever samples were available for exploratory analyses. Prior to enrollment, patients had been given standard therapy consisting of radiotherapy alone, temozolomide alone, or radiochemotherapy with temozolomide, with the combination given to most patients. The paper as a whole reports these results and caveats: The authors noted that analyses of patient blood samples could not be reproduced because of sample limitations. Pseudoprogression appeared unrelated to alterations in the top peripheral T cell clonotypes detected by TCRB sequencing. PBMC samples for TCRB deep sequencing were selected based on availability. Across multiple MHC alleles, vaccine-induced immune responses were seen in 85% to 95% of patients.

With respect to this clone: The target of this receptor is not known. No per-base quality is available; no much larger clone lies one base away.

Libraries were prepared through the immunoSEQ multiplex PCR assay. The hsTCRB Kit was used according to the manufacturer's protocol to amplify rearranged TCR beta chain sequences. An Illumina MiSeq was used to sequence the TCRB libraries. The authors processed their data as follows. Demultiplexing, trimming and gene mapping were performed with the kit vendor's proprietary platform. The immuneACCESS repertoire file appears here via TCRdb, limited to in-frame rearrangements. These files lack a portion of the clones; in checked studies, under half of the deficit traces to unresolved V genes, and the cause of the others is not known. The DNA was the basis for D and trimming; V, J and clone size are from that table. This sample lists tens of thousands of clones; over 80% were detected once. The ten largest account for about 1.5% of the sample. The time point label, as the study defines it: week 23, last vaccination. A 20-mer mutant IDH1 peptide at 300 micrograms in Montanide made up each vaccine dose, which was injected subcutaneously together with topical imiquimod. All donors had newly diagnosed IDH1-mutant astrocytomas of WHO grade 3 or 4 that showed loss of nuclear ATRX. The samples were drawn from NOA16, a multicentre, single-arm, open-label phase I trial in Germany that tested a mutant IDH1 peptide vaccine in humans for the first time. Genomic DNA for TCRB sequencing was extracted from EDTA blood using the DNeasy Blood and Tissue Kit.

The germline V gene (reference sequence) gives CDR1 as PRHDT and CDR2 as FYEKMQ. The CDR3 measures 14 amino acids from cysteine to phenylalanine. Only the CDR3 part of the read is kept: 42 bases, read in frame from the first base. V is trimmed back by 5 bases and J by 5 bases, and the junction contains 7 bases that no gene match accounts for. This specimen consisted of PBMCs, obtained from a glioma patient whose treatment included an IDH1 peptide vaccine. The chain employs TRBV13 and TRBJ2-5, and TRBD1 aligns with 8 junction nucleotides. This TCR derives from a man in his forties with glioma. Read as DNA, the sequence is TGTGCCAGCAGCCGAGGACAGGGATGGGAGACCCAGTACTTC. Its protein is CASSRGQGWETQYF.